This is a list of T cell receptor beta chains from one sample in a study of cytomegalovirus exposure and HLA in healthy donors. The assay was immunoSEQ multiplex PCR, and TCRdb's table has in-frame clones only and misses some. There are 96,000 or so clones in the sample, with 5% to 6.5% held by the top ten. The sequenced sample consisted of PBMCs. Receptors were obtained from a girl aged 10 to 17 in good health and CMV-seropositive. The CDR3 runs from the conserved cysteine through the conserved F or W. The D gene is left open where the match is weak.

>TRBJ2-1|TRBV4-3|NA
CASSQDPQGPYNEQFF
TGCGCCAGCAGCCAAGACCCGCAGGGGCCGTACAATGAGCAGTTCTTC
>TRBJ1-2|TRBV9|NA
CASSVDPVNYGYTF
TGTGCCAGCAGCGTAGACCCAGTTAACTATGGCTACACCTTC
>TRBJ2-6|TRBV29-1|NA
CSVSTKGANVLTF
TGCAGCGTTTCCACAAAGGGGGCCAACGTCCTGACTTTC
>TRBJ2-3|TRBV7-9|TRBD2
CAGGPREVSTDTQYF
TGTGCCGGCGGCCCTCGGGAGGTTAGCACAGATACGCAGTATTTT
>TRBJ1-2|TRBV7-2|NA
CASSLGPGQVGYGYTF
TGTGCCAGCAGCTTAGGCCCTGGTCAGGTGGGCTATGGCTACACCTTC
>TRBJ2-1|TRBV5-4|NA
CASSPKTSYNEQFF
TGTGCCAGCAGCCCCAAGACTAGCTACAATGAGCAGTTCTTC
>TRBJ1-5|TRBV4-1|NA
CASSQVLGDNQPQHF
TGCGCCAGCAGCCAAGTTCTAGGGGACAATCAGCCCCAGCATTTT
>TRBJ1-4|TRBV4-2|NA
CASRQGSEKLFF
TGTGCCAGCAGACAAGGGAGTGAAAAACTGTTTTTT
>TRBJ1-2|TRBV11-3|TRBD1
CASSQGRTGGSGYTF
TGTGCCAGCAGCCAAGGGAGGACAGGGGGAAGTGGCTACACCTTC
>TRBJ1-6|TRBV14|NA
CASSHKPGGSPLHF
TGTGCCAGCAGCCACAAACCCGGAGGATCACCCCTCCACTTT
>TRBJ1-2|TRBV11-2|NA
CASSSQGEFTF
TGTGCCAGCAGCTCACAAGGGGAATTCACCTTC
>TRBJ2-5|TRBV5-1|NA
CASSWARGLGFSETQYF
TGCGCCAGCAGCTGGGCCCGAGGGCTGGGGTTCTCGGAGACCCAGTACTTC
>TRBJ2-1|TRBV7-2|TRBD2
CASSLQRGGHYNEQFF
TGTGCCAGCAGCTTACAGCGGGGGGGCCACTACAATGAGCAGTTCTTC
>TRBJ1-2|TRBV27|NA
CASSLLQGSNYGYTF
TGTGCCAGCAGTTTACTCCAGGGAAGTAACTATGGCTACACCTTC
>TRBJ2-7|TRBV18|TRBD2
CASRLRGDTAYEQYF
TGTGCCAGCCGGCTGCGGGGGGATACAGCCTACGAGCAGTACTTC
>TRBJ2-5|TRBV9|TRBD1
CASSVGDRRQETQYF
TGTGCCAGCAGCGTAGGGGACAGGAGACAAGAGACCCAGTACTTC
>TRBJ2-5|TRBV19|NA
CASSFDSQETQYF
TGTGCCAGTAGCTTCGACAGTCAAGAGACCCAGTACTTC
>TRBJ1-3|TRBV6-1|NA
CASSEAPGGGNTIYF
TGTGCCAGCAGTGAAGCCCCCGGTGGTGGAAACACCATATATTTT
>TRBJ1-2|TRBV19|NA
CASSIGSEAIGYTF
TGTGCCAGTAGTATCGGTTCAGAGGCTATTGGCTACACCTTC
>TRBJ1-6|TRBV13|TRBD1
CASSPVTGPGSPLHF
TGTGCCAGCAGCCCAGTGACAGGGCCCGGATCACCCCTCCACTTT
>TRBJ1-1|TRBV5-1|TRBD1
CASSYSGTGMNTEAFF
TGCGCCAGCAGCTACTCCGGGACAGGTATGAACACTGAAGCTTTCTTT
>TRBJ1-1|TRBV4-2|TRBD1
CASLPTGEETEAFF
TGTGCCAGCCTTCCGACAGGGGAAGAAACTGAAGCTTTCTTT
>TRBJ2-3|TRBV7-6|NA
CASSLVEDADTQYF
TGTGCCAGCAGCTTAGTGGAGGATGCAGATACGCAGTATTTT
>TRBJ2-3|TRBV4-1|TRBD1
CASSQGDRGASTDTQYF
TGCGCCAGCAGCCAAGGGGACAGGGGTGCTAGCACAGATACGCAGTATTTT
>TRBJ1-6|TRBV7-2|NA
CASSLSNSPLHF
TGTGCCAGCAGCCTCAGTAATTCACCCCTCCACTTT
>TRBJ2-1|TRBV7-7|TRBD2
CASSLASGGANEQFF
TGTGCCAGCAGCTTAGCTAGCGGGGGGGCGAATGAGCAGTTCTTC
>TRBJ2-7|TRBV6-1|NA
CASRTESDEQYF
TGTGCCAGCCGCACCGAAAGCGACGAGCAGTACTTC
>TRBJ1-1|TRBV9|NA
CASSVDRNTEAFF
TGTGCCAGCAGCGTAGACAGGAACACTGAAGCTTTCTTT
>TRBJ2-2|TRBV14|TRBD1
CASRMTGDLTGELFF
TGTGCCAGCAGGATGACAGGGGACCTCACCGGGGAGCTGTTTTTT
>TRBJ1-5|TRBV19|TRBD1
CASRPHGTGDHSNQPQHF
TGTGCCAGTAGACCACACGGGACAGGAGACCATAGCAATCAGCCCCAGCATTTT
>TRBJ1-2|TRBV28|TRBD1
CASTWQGAQPGYTF
TGTGCCAGCACCTGGCAGGGGGCGCAACCTGGCTACACCTTC
>TRBJ2-5|TRBV2|NA
CASSEYRGMETQYF
TGTGCCAGCAGTGAATACCGGGGAATGGAGACCCAGTACTTC
>TRBJ2-5|TRBV6-5|NA
CASSYSGGQETQYF
TGTGCCAGCAGTTACTCGGGGGGGCAGGAGACCCAGTACTTC
>TRBJ1-4|TRBV7-6|TRBD1
CASSQDREKPNEKLFF
TGTGCCAGCAGCCAAGACAGGGAGAAGCCTAATGAAAAACTGTTTTTT
>TRBJ1-6|TRBV7-9|NA
CASSLAGAQNSPLHF
TGTGCCAGCAGCTTAGCAGGGGCGCAAAATTCACCCCTCCACTTT
>TRBJ2-1|TRBV28|TRBD2
CASSAGTSGGAWAGNEQFF
TGTGCCAGCAGCGCGGGGACTAGCGGGGGGGCGTGGGCTGGCAATGAGCAGTTCTTC
>TRBJ1-1|TRBV7-9|NA
CASSPSLNTEAFF
TGTGCCAGCAGTCCTTCTTTGAACACTGAAGCTTTCTTT
>TRBJ2-3|TRBV4-1|TRBD2
CASSQDLAGGTDTQYF
TGCGCCAGCAGCCAAGACCTAGCGGGGGGCACAGATACGCAGTATTTT
>TRBJ1-2|TRBV6-5|TRBD1
CASRQTGTGGYGYTF
TGTGCCAGCAGGCAAACCGGGACAGGGGGATATGGCTACACCTTC
>TRBJ1-2|TRBV5-6|NA
CASSSVRYGYTF
TGTGCCAGCAGCTCCGTGCGCTATGGCTACACCTTC
>TRBJ1-4|TRBV6-6|NA
CASSPTEKLFF
TGTGCCAGCAGTCCCACAGAAAAACTGTTTTTT